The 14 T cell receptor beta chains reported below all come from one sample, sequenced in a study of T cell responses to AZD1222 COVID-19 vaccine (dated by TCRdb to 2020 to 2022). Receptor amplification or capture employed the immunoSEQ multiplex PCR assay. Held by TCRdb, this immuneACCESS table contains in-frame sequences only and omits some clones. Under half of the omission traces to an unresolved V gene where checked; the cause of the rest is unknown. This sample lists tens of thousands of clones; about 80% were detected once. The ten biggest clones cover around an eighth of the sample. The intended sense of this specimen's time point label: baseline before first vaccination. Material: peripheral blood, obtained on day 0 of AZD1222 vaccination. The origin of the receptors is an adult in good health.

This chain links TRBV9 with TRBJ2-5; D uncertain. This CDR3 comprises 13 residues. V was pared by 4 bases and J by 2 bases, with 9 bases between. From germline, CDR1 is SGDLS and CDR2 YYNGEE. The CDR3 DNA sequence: TGTGCCAGCAGCCACCGGTATCAAGAGACCCAGTACTTC. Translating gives CASSHRYQETQYF.

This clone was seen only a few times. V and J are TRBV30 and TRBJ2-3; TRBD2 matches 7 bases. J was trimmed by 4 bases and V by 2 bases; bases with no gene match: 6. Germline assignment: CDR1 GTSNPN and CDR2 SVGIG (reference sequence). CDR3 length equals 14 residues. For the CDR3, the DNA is TGTGCCTGGAGTCGGGCGGGGAGGGCAGATACGCAGTATTTT. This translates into CAWSRAGRADTQYF.

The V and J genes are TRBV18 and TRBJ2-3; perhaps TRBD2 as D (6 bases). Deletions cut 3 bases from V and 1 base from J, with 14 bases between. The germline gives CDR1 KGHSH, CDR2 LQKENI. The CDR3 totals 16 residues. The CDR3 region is CASSPRAGSRTDTQYF. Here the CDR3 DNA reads TGTGCCAGCTCACCTCGAGCGGGTTCCCGCACAGATACGCAGTATTTT.

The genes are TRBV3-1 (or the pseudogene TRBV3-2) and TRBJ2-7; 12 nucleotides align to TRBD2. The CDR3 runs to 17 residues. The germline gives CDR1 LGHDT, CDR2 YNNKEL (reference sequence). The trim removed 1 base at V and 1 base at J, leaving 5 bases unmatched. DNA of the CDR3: TGTGCCAGCAGCCAAGCACCGGGGACTAGCGGGTCCTACGAGCAGTACTTC. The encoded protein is CASSQAPGTSGSYEQYF.

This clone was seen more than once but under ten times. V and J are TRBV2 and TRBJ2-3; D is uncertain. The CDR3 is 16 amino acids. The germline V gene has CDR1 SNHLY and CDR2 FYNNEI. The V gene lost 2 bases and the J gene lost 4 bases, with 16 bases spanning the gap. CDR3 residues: CASSELGSKSSDTQYF. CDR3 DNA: TGTGCCAGCAGTGAATTGGGGTCAAAGTCCTCAGATACGCAGTATTTT.

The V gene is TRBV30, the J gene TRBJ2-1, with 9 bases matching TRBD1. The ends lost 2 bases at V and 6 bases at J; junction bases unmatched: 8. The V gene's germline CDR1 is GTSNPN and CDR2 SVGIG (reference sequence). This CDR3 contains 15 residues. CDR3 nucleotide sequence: TGTGCCTGGAGTCCAGGACAGGGGAATCCCAATGAGCAGTTCTTC. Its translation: CAWSPGQGNPNEQFF.

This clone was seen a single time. The CDR3 region is CASSSFGVGQETQYF. CDR3 nucleotide sequence: TGTGCCAGCAGCAGCTTCGGGGTGGGACAAGAGACCCAGTACTTC. The chain carries TRBV7-9 and TRBJ2-5, with a tentative D call TRBD2 (5 bases). V was cut by 5 bases and J by 2 bases, with 15 bases left in between. This CDR3 is 15 amino acids long. CDR1 and CDR2 from the germline V gene are SEHNR and FQNEAQ (reference sequence). Together with reference TRBV7-9 and TRBJ2-5, the CDR3 gives the full variable domain: DTGVSQNPRHKITKRGQNVTFRCDPISEHNRLYWYRQTLGQGPEFLTYFQNEAQLEKSRLLSDRFSAERPKGSFSTLEIQRTEQGDSAMYLCASSSFGVGQETQYFGPGTRLLVL.

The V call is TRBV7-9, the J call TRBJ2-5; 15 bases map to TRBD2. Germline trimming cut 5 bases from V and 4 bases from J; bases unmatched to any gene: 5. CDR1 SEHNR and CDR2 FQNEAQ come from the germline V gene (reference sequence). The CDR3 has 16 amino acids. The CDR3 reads CASSAGTSGGRETQYF. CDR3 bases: TGTGCCAGCAGCGCAGGGACTAGCGGGGGGAGAGAGACCCAGTACTTC.

This CDR3 reads CASSQKISYNSPLHF. In DNA form, the CDR3 reads TGTGCCAGCAGCCAAAAAATTAGCTATAATTCACCCCTCCACTTT. This chain joins TRBV14 and TRBJ1-6; D not resolved. The CDR3 totals 15 residues. Germline CDR1 is SGHDN and CDR2 is FVKESK. Trimming took 2 bases from V and 3 from J, leaving 8 bases between them.

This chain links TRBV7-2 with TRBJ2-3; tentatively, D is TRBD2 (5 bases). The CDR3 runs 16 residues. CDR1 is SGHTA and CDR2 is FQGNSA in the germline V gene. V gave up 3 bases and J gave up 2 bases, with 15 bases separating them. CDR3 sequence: CASSLVASLITDTQYF. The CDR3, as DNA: TGTGCCAGCAGCTTGGTAGCGAGCCTGATCACAGATACGCAGTATTTT.

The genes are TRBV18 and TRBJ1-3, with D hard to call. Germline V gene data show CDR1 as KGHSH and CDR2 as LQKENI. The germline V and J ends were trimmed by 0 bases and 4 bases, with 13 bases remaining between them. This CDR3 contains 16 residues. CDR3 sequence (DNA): TGTGCCAGCTCACCACCGTCGCTCCCTCAGGGAAACACCATATATTTT. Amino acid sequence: CASSPPSLPQGNTIYF.

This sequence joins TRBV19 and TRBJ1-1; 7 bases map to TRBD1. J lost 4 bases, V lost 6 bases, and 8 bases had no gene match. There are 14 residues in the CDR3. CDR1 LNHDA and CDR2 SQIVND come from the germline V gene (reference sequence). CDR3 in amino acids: CASSRQGRGTEAFF. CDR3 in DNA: TGTGCCAGTAGCCGACAGGGACGGGGCACTGAAGCTTTCTTT.

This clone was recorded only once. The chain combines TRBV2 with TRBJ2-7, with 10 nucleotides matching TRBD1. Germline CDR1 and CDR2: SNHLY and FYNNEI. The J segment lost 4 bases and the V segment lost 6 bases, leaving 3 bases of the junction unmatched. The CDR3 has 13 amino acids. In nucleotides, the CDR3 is TGTGCCAGCAGAATGGACAGGGGGTACGAGCAGTACTTC. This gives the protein CASRMDRGYEQYF.

In DNA, the CDR3 is TGTGCCATCAGTGATCCGACAGTCAATTCACCCCTCCACTTT. Encoded protein: CAISDPTVNSPLHF. The genes are TRBV10-3 and TRBJ1-6; a weak D match, TRBD1 (5 bases). Germline CDR1 is ENHRY and CDR2 is SYGVKD. The CDR3 length is 14 residues. V lost 3 bases to trimming and J lost 7 bases, with 10 bases between them.